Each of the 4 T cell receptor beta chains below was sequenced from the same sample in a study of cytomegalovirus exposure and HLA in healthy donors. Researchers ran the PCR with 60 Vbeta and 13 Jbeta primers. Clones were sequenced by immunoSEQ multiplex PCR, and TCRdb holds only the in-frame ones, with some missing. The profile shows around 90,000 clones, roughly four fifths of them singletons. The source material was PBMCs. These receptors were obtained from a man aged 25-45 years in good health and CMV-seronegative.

In DNA form, the CDR3 reads TGCAGCACGCCCCGGGTAGCGGGGGGGCAGAATGAGCAGTTCTTC. It is translated as CSTPRVAGGQNEQFF. The chain joins TRBV29-1 to TRBJ2-1; 11 bases fit TRBD2. This CDR3 has 15 residues. Per the germline V gene, CDR1 is SQVTM and CDR2 is ANQGSEA. The trim removed 8 bases at V and 7 bases at J, leaving 13 bases unmatched.

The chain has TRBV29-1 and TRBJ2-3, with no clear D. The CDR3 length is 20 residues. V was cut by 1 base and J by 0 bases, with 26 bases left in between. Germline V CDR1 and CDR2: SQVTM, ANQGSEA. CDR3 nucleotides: TGCAGCGTTGAAGGTGCCCACGTCAACTTAGGAGACGTTAGCACAGATACGCAGTATTTT. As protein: CSVEGAHVNLGDVSTDTQYF.

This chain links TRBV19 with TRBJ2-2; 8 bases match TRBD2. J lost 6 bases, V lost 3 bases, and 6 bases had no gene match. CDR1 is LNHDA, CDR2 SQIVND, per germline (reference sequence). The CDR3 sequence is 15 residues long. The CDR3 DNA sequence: TGTGCCAGTAGTATCGTGAGCGGGGGAGCCGGGGAGCTGTTTTTT. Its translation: CASSIVSGGAGELFF.

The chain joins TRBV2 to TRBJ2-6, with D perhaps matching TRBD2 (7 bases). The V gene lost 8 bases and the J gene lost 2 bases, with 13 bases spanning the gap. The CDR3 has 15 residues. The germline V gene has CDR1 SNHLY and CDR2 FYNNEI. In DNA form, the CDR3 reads TGTGCCAGCCTCGGGGGGCAAGCTGGGGCCAACGTCCTGACTTTC. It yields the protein CASLGGQAGANVLTF.